This T cell receptor beta chain was found in a study of cytomegalovirus exposure and HLA in healthy donors. Study-wide results and limits: The study recorded some 160 TCR beta chains that were cytomegalovirus-associated. An analysis was carried out later, and it reportedly showed fewer N-insertions in an Asian-associated ancestry cluster than the roughly 670-donor mean.

It was with 60 Vbeta and 13 Jbeta primers that the PCR ran. Produced via immunoSEQ multiplex PCR; TCRdb's table is partial and in-frame only. The sample shows 180,000 or so clones, roughly 80% of them seen only once. Germline CDR1 reads MDHEN; CDR2 reads SYDVKM. The CDR3 consists of 12 residues. In regard to this clone: Its antigen is unidentified.

V and J are TRBV28 and TRBJ2-2, with D perhaps matching TRBD1 (5 bases). This TCR came from a woman in her thirties or forties in good health and CMV-seropositive. The specimen was PBMCs. The chain's CDR3 is CSGQGNTGELFF. The CDR3 DNA reads TGTTCTGGTCAGGGCAACACCGGGGAGCTGTTTTTT. The full variable domain, its missing parts supplied by reference TRBV28 and TRBJ2-2, is DVKVTQSSRYLVKRTGEKVFLECVQDMDHENMFWYRQDPGLGLRLIYFSYDVKMKEKGDIPEGYSVSREKKERFSLILESASTNQTSMYLCSGQGNTGELFFGEGSRLTVL.